This entry concerns a single T cell receptor beta chain. Germline loops: CDR1 LNHDA, CDR2 SQIVND (reference sequence). CDR3 length: 13 residues. Trimming took off 5 bases at V and 4 bases at J, with 11 bases between the two ends. This sample was included in a study of shared clonotypes between healthy human individuals. Clones were read by immunoSEQ multiplex PCR, and TCRdb kept only the in-frame ones, dropping some. The data hold under 600,000 clones, with roughly 79% observed a single time. The V call is TRBV19, the J call TRBJ1-2; D gene uncertain. Sequences were obtained from PBMCs. This clonotype originated in a woman in her 40s in good health. Some clones in this sample may be carry-over from other donors' samples. Here the CDR3 DNA reads TGTGCCAGTAGTGAGGCAGTAGGCTATGGCTACACCTTC. Translated: CASSEAVGYGYTF. The full variable domain, in which reference TRBV19 and TRBJ1-2 provide the parts outside the CDR3, is DGGITQSPKYLFRKEGQNVTLSCEQNLNHDAMYWYRQDPGQGLRLIYYSQIVNDFQKGDIAEGYSVSREKKESFPLTVTSAQKNPTAFYLCASSEAVGYGYTFGSGTRLTVV.